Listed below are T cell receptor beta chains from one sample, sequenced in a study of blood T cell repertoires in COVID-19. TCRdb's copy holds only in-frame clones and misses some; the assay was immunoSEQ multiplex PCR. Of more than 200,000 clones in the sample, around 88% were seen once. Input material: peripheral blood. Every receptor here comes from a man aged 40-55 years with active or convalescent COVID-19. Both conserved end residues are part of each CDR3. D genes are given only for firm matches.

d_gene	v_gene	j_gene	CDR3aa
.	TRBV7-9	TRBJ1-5	CASSLSGEGSQPQHF
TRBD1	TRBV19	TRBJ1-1	CASSMGQGETEAFF
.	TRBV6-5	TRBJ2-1	CTTGTRSYNEQFF
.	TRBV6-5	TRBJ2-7	CASSYSGGGYEQYF
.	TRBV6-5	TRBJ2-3	CASSSMRDSYGDTQYF
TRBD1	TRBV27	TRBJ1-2	CASSLMGDSFYGYTF
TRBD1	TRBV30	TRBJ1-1	CAWSGGQGVTLAFF
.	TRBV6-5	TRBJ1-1	CASSLGGWSMNTEAFF
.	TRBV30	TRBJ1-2	CAWSKADRGYTF
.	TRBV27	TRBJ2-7	CASSLSIAAPYEQYF
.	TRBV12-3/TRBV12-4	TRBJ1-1	CASGAGNTEAFF
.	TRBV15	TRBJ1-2	CATSRDGKNYGYTF
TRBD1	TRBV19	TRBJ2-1	CASRGTGNNEQFF
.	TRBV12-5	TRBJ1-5	CASGGGQPQHF
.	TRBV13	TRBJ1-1	CASSLVHGVLNTEAFF
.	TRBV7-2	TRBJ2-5	CASSLVARTSQETQYF
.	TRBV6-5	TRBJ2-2	CASSIDNRGTGELFF